Described below is a single T cell receptor beta chain sequence and its context. The antigen is not known. This sample was included in a study of cytomegalovirus exposure and HLA in healthy donors. Trimming pared 1 base from V and 0 bases from J, leaving 9 bases between. The CDR3 extends over 14 amino acids. In germline, CDR1 is GTSNPN, CDR2 SVGIG (reference sequence). The study ran its PCR with 60 Vbeta and 13 Jbeta primers. Assay used: immunoSEQ multiplex PCR; TCRdb lists only in-frame clones, some missing. The data contain 200,000 to 250,000 clones, under 85% of them singletons. Findings and caveats of the study: An assumption of roughly uniform sequencing depth across donors underlay the presence/absence analyses. Researchers catalogued some 160 TCR beta chains as cytomegalovirus-associated. A highly shared variant cluster was judged a likely technical artifact.

Donors had nominal health at sampling but likely had unrecorded immune exposures. V is TRBV30 and J is TRBJ1-2; D unresolved. Sequencing used PBMCs. The TCR was taken from a man between 45 and 60 years old in good health and CMV-seronegative. For the CDR3, the DNA is TGTGCCTGGAGTGGACGGCTAGCTAACTATGGCTACACCTTC. It yields the protein CAWSGRLANYGYTF.